What follows are 30 T cell receptor beta chains derived from one specimen sequenced in a study of blood T cell repertoires in COVID-19. Produced via immunoSEQ multiplex PCR; TCRdb's table is partial and in-frame only. The repertoire holds about 180,000 clones, 87% seen once, with about 12% in the top ten. Material for sequencing was peripheral blood. The receptors were gathered from a woman between 65 and 79 years old with COVID-19, enrolled during active disease.

The rearrangement links TRBV7-9 to TRBJ1-5, with D possibly matching TRBD1 (6 bases). The V end was cut by 7 bases, the J end by 3 bases, with 16 bases between. Germline CDR1 is SEHNR and CDR2 is FQNEAQ (reference sequence). The CDR3 is 15 residues long. The CDR3 region has the DNA TGTGCCAGCATAGGGGGAGTGGGATCCAATCAGCCCCAGCATTTT. Protein: CASIGGVGSNQPQHF.

This clone was seen only once. CDR3 in amino acids: CASSPEVTYEQYF. The CDR3 nucleotides read TGTGCCAGCAGCCCTGAGGTAACCTACGAGCAGTACTTC. The V and J genes are TRBV5-8 and TRBJ2-7; D is undetermined. The CDR3 length is 13 residues. Germline V gene lookup returns CDR1 SGHTS and CDR2 YDEGEE. Trimming took 4 bases from V and 2 from J, leaving 10 bases between them.

The rearrangement joins TRBV12-3 or TRBV12-4 to TRBJ1-1, with D unclear. The CDR3 is 13 residues long. With 6 bases removed from V and 4 bases from J, the gap between germline ends came to 12 bases. CDR3 bases: TGTGCCAGCAGCGTCCGTGTAATCACTGAAGCTTTCTTT. It specifies CASSVRVITEAFF.

The gene calls are TRBV2 and TRBJ2-1; D is undetermined. The CDR3 runs to 15 residues. Germline CDR1 is SNHLY and CDR2 is FYNNEI. The germline V and J ends were trimmed by 1 base and 4 bases, with 11 bases remaining between them. CDR3 amino acids: CASSEDSNEYNEQFF. Here the CDR3 DNA reads TGTGCCAGCAGTGAAGACAGTAACGAATACAATGAGCAGTTCTTC. The entire variable domain, with the rest obtained from reference TRBV2 and TRBJ2-1, is as follows: EPEVTQTPSHQVTQMGQEVILRCVPISNHLYFYWYRQILGQKVEFLVSFYNNEISEKSEIFDDQFSVERPDGSNFTLKIRSTKLEDSAMYFCASSEDSNEYNEQFFGPGTRLTVL.

The chain combines TRBV4-1 with TRBJ2-1; 8 nucleotides align to TRBD2. The CDR3 length is 16 residues. The J segment lost 4 bases and the V segment lost 1 base, leaving 6 bases of the junction unmatched. Germline CDR1 and CDR2: MGHRA and YSYEKL. As DNA, the CDR3 is TGCGCCAGCAGCCAAGTGAATAGCGGGGTTTACAATGAGCAGTTCTTC. This encodes CASSQVNSGVYNEQFF.

This clone showed up just once. The chain carries TRBV4-1 and TRBJ1-5, with 10 nucleotides matching TRBD1. Unmatched junction bases numbered 6, after V lost 3 bases and J lost 7 bases. Germline V gene sequence: CDR1 MGHRA, CDR2 YSYEKL. CDR3 length: 15 amino acids. In DNA, the CDR3 is TGCGCCAGCAGCCAGGAGACAGGGGGCTGGCAGCCCCAGCATTTT. Protein sequence: CASSQETGGWQPQHF.

This chain links TRBV11-3 with TRBJ1-1; 9 nucleotides line up with TRBD1. Trimming removed 5 bases from V and 3 bases from J; junction bases left unmatched: 4. CDR3 length equals 14 residues. From germline, CDR1 is SGHNT and CDR2 YENEEA. The CDR3 is CASSPTGGHTEAFF. The CDR3 DNA reads TGTGCCAGCAGCCCCACAGGGGGCCACACTGAAGCTTTCTTT.

For this clone: Mismatch with germline at one junction end may stem from a read error. This chain uses TRBV11-2 with TRBJ1-2; weak D call: TRBD1 (6 bases). CDR3 length equals 16 residues. Germline V gives CDR1 SGHAT, CDR2 FQNNGV. Here the CDR3 reads CASSLESTGSSGGYTF. The CDR3 DNA is TGTGCCAGCAGCCTAGAATCTACAGGGAGTTCGGGTGGCTACACCTTC.

The J gene is TRBJ2-5, the V gene TRBV9; TRBD2 agrees at 12 bases. The CDR3 covers 18 residues. V lost 0 bases and J lost 2; bases outside the gene matches: 8. CDR1 SGDLS and CDR2 YYNGEE come from the germline V gene. CDR3 amino acids: CASSVGLAGAPGQETQYF. CDR3 DNA: TGTGCCAGCAGCGTAGGACTAGCGGGAGCCCCGGGGCAAGAGACCCAGTACTTC. The whole variable domain, remainder taken from reference TRBV9 and TRBJ2-5, is DSGVTQTPKHLITATGQRVTLRCSPRSGDLSVYWYQQSLDQGLQFLIQYYNGEERAKGNILERFSAQQFPDLHSELNLSSLELGDSALYFCASSVGLAGAPGQETQYFGPGTRLLVL.

The chain recombines TRBV5-8 with TRBJ2-7; no definite D call. Germline V CDR1 and CDR2: SGHTS, YDEGEE. The CDR3 consists of 18 residues. Trimming shortened V by 7 bases and J by 0 bases, and 26 bases separated the two germline ends. The CDR3 is CASELVPLQRHNSYEQYF. CDR3 bases: TGTGCCAGCGAACTTGTACCCCTCCAGCGCCATAACTCCTACGAGCAGTACTTC.

The chain has TRBV7-9 and TRBJ2-7; D gene ambiguous. V gave up 8 bases and J gave up 4 bases, with 18 bases separating them. CDR1 and CDR2 from the germline V gene are SEHNR and FQNEAQ (reference sequence). The CDR3 is made up of 14 amino acids. The CDR3 sequence is CASGSELASYEQYF. CDR3 nucleotides: TGTGCCAGCGGCTCTGAATTGGCCAGTTACGAGCAGTACTTC.

The gene calls are TRBV5-1 and TRBJ2-7; tentatively, D is TRBD2 (6 bases). The CDR3 runs to 14 residues. The V gene's germline CDR1 is SGHRS and CDR2 YFSETQ. V lost 0 bases and J lost 0, with 7 bases in between. CDR3 in amino acids: CASSLGGDSYEQYF. Written as DNA, the CDR3 is TGCGCCAGCAGCTTGGGCGGGGACTCCTACGAGCAGTACTTC.

The chain employs TRBV7-6 and TRBJ1-6, with D possibly matching TRBD1 (5 bases). CDR1 is SGHVS, CDR2 FNYEAQ, per germline. The CDR3 is 15 amino acids. Trimming stripped 5 bases from V and 10 bases from J, with 18 bases between. CDR3 DNA sequence: TGTGCCAGCAGCCCCAACAGGCAGGCGGACTCACCCCTCCACTTT. Translated, it gives CASSPNRQADSPLHF.

The CDR3, as DNA: TGTGCCAGCAGTTTATTCGGTAGCGGGGGGTACTACGAGCAGTACTTC. Translated, it gives CASSLFGSGGYYEQYF. The chain couples TRBV27 to TRBJ2-7; 10 bases match TRBD2. Germline values: CDR1 MNHEY, CDR2 SMNVEV (reference sequence). Trimming at V came to 1 base and at J to 3 bases, leaving 6 bases not matched to a gene. This CDR3 is 16 amino acids long.

This clone has only one observation. The rearrangement joins TRBV10-3 to TRBJ2-5; 13 bases fit TRBD2. V dropped 3 bases and J dropped 4; count of bases not matched to a gene: 2. The CDR3 runs 15 residues. CDR1 ENHRY and CDR2 SYGVKD come from the germline V gene. The CDR3 region is CAISERLAGGETQYF. The CDR3 bases are TGTGCCATCAGTGAAAGACTAGCGGGAGGAGAGACCCAGTACTTC.

This clone was seen a few times. The chain is built from TRBV21-1 and TRBJ2-7; TRBD2 is taken as the D call from the table, unchecked against the DNA. TRBV21-1 is classified as a pseudogene. There are 18 residues in the CDR3. This CDR3 is CASSGGRERRQPTYEQYF. CDR3 DNA: TGTGCCAGCAGCGGAGGGCGCGAGAGAAGACAGCCTACCTACGAGCAGTACTTC.

Only one count was recorded for this clone. This chain uses TRBV5-1 with TRBJ1-2, with TRBD1 matching over 7 bases. The CDR3 covers 14 residues. Germline-derived CDR1 and CDR2 are SGHRS and YFSETQ. J was trimmed by 4 bases and V by 4 bases; bases with no gene match: 7. The CDR3 bases are TGCGCCAGCAGCGGGGACAGTTTGAGCTATGGCTACACCTTC. Amino acids: CASSGDSLSYGYTF. Complete variable domain (other parts from reference TRBV5-1 and TRBJ1-2): KAGVTQTPRYLIKTRGQQVTLSCSPISGHRSVSWYQQTPGQGLQFLFEYFSETQRNKGNFPGRFSGRQFSNSRSEMNVSTLELGDSALYLCASSGDSLSYGYTFGSGTRLTVV.

V and J are TRBV29-1 and TRBJ1-6; possibly TRBD1 for D (6 bases). Germline V gene data show CDR1 as SQVTM and CDR2 as ANQGSEA. The CDR3 contains 13 residues. Trimming took off 3 bases at V and 11 bases at J, with 14 bases between the two ends. The CDR3 DNA follows: TGCAGCGTTGATTCAGGGGACGGGACACCCCTCCACTTT. Amino acids: CSVDSGDGTPLHF.

The chain has TRBV19 and TRBJ2-7; TRBD2 matches at 11 bases. V lost 2 bases, J lost 2 bases, and 5 bases stayed unmatched. The CDR3 loop spans 16 amino acids. Germline values: CDR1 LNHDA, CDR2 SQIVND (reference sequence). CDR3 coding DNA: TGTGCCAGTAGTATATGGGGGACTAGCGGAGCCTACGAGCAGTACTTC. Translating it yields CASSIWGTSGAYEQYF.

The chain carries TRBV19 and TRBJ1-4; 8 bases map to TRBD1. Germline V gives CDR1 LNHDA, CDR2 SQIVND (reference sequence). With V trimmed by 10 bases and J by 12 bases, 10 bases remained unmatched. CDR3 size: 12 residues. In DNA, the CDR3 is TGTGCCACTACAAGGACAGGGACGGAACTGTTTTTT. It translates to CATTRTGTELFF.

V usage is TRBV30 and J usage is TRBJ1-5; TRBD1 aligns across 7 bases. The CDR3 length is 14 residues. J was trimmed by 2 bases and V by 5 bases; bases with no gene match: 6. Germline values: CDR1 GTSNPN, CDR2 SVGIG (reference sequence). CDR3: CAWARGFGNQPQHF. CDR3 DNA sequence: TGTGCCTGGGCCAGGGGGTTCGGCAATCAGCCCCAGCATTTT.

The V and J genes are TRBV7-9 and TRBJ1-5; D is unclear. The CDR3 has 14 amino acids. The ends were cut back, 3 bases at V and 0 bases at J, with 6 bases in the middle. Per germline, CDR1 SEHNR and CDR2 FQNEAQ (reference sequence). The CDR3 sequence: CASSLQNSNQPQHF. In DNA, the CDR3 is TGTGCCAGCAGCTTGCAGAATAGCAATCAGCCCCAGCATTTT.

The chain has TRBV5-1 and TRBJ2-5; D might be TRBD1 (5 bases). The CDR3 contains 14 residues. The germline V gene has CDR1 SGHRS and CDR2 YFSETQ. V shed 2 bases and J shed 0 bases, with 8 bases lying between them. The chain's CDR3 is CASSFQGDQETQYF. The CDR3 coding sequence is TGCGCCAGCAGCTTTCAGGGCGACCAAGAGACCCAGTACTTC.

The chain recombines TRBV6-5 with TRBJ1-2; 7 bases are shared with TRBD1. Germline lookup yields CDR1 MNHEY and CDR2 SVGAGI. J was trimmed by 2 bases and V by 0 bases; bases with no gene match: 3. The CDR3 runs 15 residues. The CDR3 nucleotides are TGTGCCAGCAGTTACTCAGGGGGCTACAACTATGGCTACACCTTC. It specifies CASSYSGGYNYGYTF.

The CDR3 reads CAGRQVGSGRAYEQYF. CDR3 bases: TGTGCCGGACGACAAGTTGGGAGCGGGAGGGCATACGAGCAGTACTTC. This chain uses TRBV2 with TRBJ2-7; TRBD2 agrees at 10 bases. Germline values: CDR1 SNHLY, CDR2 FYNNEI. V lost 11 bases, J lost 4 bases, and 17 bases stayed unmatched. There are 16 residues in the CDR3.

The gene calls are TRBV4-1 and TRBJ1-4; D uncertain. The CDR3 runs 16 residues. V dropped 0 bases and J dropped 7 bases, with 15 bases sitting between them. Germline CDR1 and CDR2: MGHRA and YSYEKL. DNA of the CDR3: TGCGCCAGCAGCCAAGAAGTGGTACCGACGGGTGAAAAACTGTTTTTT. It encodes CASSQEVVPTGEKLFF.

This clone was found once. The rearrangement uses TRBV29-1 and TRBJ2-7; 8 bases agree with TRBD1. V lost 6 bases and J lost 5; bases outside the gene matches: 6. This CDR3 has 12 residues. The germline V gene encodes CDR1 SQVTM and CDR2 ANQGSEA. In nucleotides, the CDR3 is TGCAGCGTCCAACGACAGGGGAACGAGCAGTACTTC. Translation: CSVQRQGNEQYF.

The chain links TRBV18 to TRBJ2-1, with D tentatively TRBD1 (6 bases). V was cut by 0 bases and J by 8 bases, with 11 bases left in between. The germline gives CDR1 KGHSH, CDR2 LQKENI. CDR3 length: 14 residues. CDR3 nucleotides: TGTGCCAGCTCACCACCGTCCAGGGGCGATGAGCAGTTCTTC. Translated: CASSPPSRGDEQFF.

The J gene is TRBJ2-3, the V gene TRBV30; TRBD2 matches 10 bases. The CDR3 loop spans 15 amino acids. CDR1 and CDR2 from the germline V gene are GTSNPN and SVGIG (reference sequence). The V segment lost 2 bases and the J segment 5 bases; nucleotides outside the gene matches: 7. CDR3 in DNA: TGTGCCTGGAGTCAGCGGGAGGGCAGCCTAGATACGCAGTATTTT. This encodes CAWSQREGSLDTQYF.

The rearrangement joins TRBV5-4 to TRBJ2-5; 7 bases match TRBD2. Germline V CDR1 and CDR2: SGHNT, YYREEE (reference sequence). The CDR3 runs to 17 residues. V gave up 0 bases and J gave up 4 bases; unmatched junction bases: 12. CDR3 amino acids: CASSLARGLGGAETQYF. In nucleotides, the CDR3 is TGTGCCAGCAGCTTGGCCCGAGGACTAGGAGGAGCAGAGACCCAGTACTTC.